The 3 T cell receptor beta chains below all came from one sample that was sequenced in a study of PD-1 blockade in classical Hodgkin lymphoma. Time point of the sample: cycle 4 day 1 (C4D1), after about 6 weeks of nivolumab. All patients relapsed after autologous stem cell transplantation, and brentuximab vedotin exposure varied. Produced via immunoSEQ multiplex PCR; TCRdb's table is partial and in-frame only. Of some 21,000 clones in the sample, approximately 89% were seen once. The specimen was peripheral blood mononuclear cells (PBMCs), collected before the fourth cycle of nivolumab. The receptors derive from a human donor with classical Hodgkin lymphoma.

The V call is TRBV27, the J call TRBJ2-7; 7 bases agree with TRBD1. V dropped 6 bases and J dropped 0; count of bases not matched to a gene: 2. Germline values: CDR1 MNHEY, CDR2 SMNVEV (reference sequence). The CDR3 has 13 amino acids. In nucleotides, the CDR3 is TGTGCCAGCAGGGGGGACAGCTCCTACGAGCAGTACTTC. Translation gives CASRGDSSYEQYF.

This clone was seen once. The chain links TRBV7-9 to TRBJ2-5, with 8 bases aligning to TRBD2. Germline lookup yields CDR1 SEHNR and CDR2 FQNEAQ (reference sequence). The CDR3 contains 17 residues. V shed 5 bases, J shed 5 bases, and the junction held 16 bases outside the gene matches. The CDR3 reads CASSPSESGSKWETQYF. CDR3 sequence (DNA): TGTGCCAGCAGCCCTAGCGAGAGCGGGAGTAAGTGGGAGACCCAGTACTTC.

CDR3 loop: CASSSITDTQYF. CDR3 DNA sequence: TGTGCCAGCAGCTCAATCACAGATACGCAGTATTTT. V usage is TRBV5-6 and J usage is TRBJ2-3; D is unresolved. This CDR3 comprises 12 residues. Germline assignment: CDR1 SGHDT and CDR2 YYEEEE. The V end was cut by 3 bases, the J end by 2 bases, with 4 bases between.